This T cell receptor beta chain was captured in a study of cytomegalovirus exposure and HLA in healthy donors. Notes on the study in general: A later analysis showed HLA-associated TCR beta chains outstripping equally common others in clonal expansion. Because they were indistinguishable, some V segments, including TRBV6-2 and TRBV6-3, were excluded.

V lost 0 bases and J lost 4, with 11 bases in between. The CDR3 sequence is 15 residues long. Germline V lookup: CDR1 SGHRS, CDR2 YFSETQ. Primers: 60 Vbeta forward and 13 Jbeta reverse. Authors' methods: There were 80 million to 95 million unique TCR beta chains by a later count, and 10 million to 12 million of them were shared. Sequencing was performed with immunoSEQ multiplex PCR; in TCRdb, only in-frame clones are kept and a portion is missing. V, J and clone size are those of that table, while D and trimming were read from the DNA. The sample lists under 200,000 clones, approximately 79% occurring once. As to this clone: Its antigen is unknown.

This chain connects TRBV5-1 to TRBJ2-1; possible D gene TRBD1, 6 bases. The receptor's source is a woman in her thirties or forties in good health and CMV-seronegative. Sequencing input: PBMCs. The CDR3 here is CASSLARGMYNEQFF. Here the CDR3 DNA reads TGCGCCAGCAGCTTGGCCAGGGGCATGTACAATGAGCAGTTCTTC.